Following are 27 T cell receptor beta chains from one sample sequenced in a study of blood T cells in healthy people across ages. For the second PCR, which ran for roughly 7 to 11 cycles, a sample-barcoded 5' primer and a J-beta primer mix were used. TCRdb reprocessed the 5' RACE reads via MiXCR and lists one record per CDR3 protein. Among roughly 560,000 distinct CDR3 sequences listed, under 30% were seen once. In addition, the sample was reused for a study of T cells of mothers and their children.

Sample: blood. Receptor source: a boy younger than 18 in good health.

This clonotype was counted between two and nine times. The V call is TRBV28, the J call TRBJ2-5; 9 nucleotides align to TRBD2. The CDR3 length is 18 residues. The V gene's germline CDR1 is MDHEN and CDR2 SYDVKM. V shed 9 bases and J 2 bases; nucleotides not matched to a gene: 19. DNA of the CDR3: TGTGCCAGTAGTCCACTGGGACTAGCCGGGGATGGGCAAGAGACCCAGTACTTC. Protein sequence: CASSPLGLAGDGQETQYF.

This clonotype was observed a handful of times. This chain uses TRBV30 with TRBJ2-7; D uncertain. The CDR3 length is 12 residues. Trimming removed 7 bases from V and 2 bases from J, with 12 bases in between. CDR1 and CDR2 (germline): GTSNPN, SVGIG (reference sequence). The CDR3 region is CASVTEAYEQYF. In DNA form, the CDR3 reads TGTGCCTCTGTGACCGAGGCCTACGAGCAGTACTTC.

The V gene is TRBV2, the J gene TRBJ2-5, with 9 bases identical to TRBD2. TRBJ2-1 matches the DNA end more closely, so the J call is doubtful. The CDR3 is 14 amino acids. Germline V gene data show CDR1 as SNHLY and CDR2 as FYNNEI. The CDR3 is CASSVVAGVGEQFF. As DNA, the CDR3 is TGTGCCAGCAGTGTGGTAGCGGGGGTAGGTGAGCAGTTCTTC.

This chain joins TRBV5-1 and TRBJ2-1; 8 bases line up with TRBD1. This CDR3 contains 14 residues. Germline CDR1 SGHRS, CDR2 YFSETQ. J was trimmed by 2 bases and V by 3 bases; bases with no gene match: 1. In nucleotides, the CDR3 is TGCGCCAGCAGCTGGGACAGGACCTACAATGAGCAGTTCTTC. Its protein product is CASSWDRTYNEQFF.

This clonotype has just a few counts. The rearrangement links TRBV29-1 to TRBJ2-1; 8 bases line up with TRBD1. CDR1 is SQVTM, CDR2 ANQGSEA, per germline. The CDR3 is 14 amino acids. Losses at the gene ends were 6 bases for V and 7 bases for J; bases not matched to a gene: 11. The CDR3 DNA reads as TGCAGCGTAGAACAGGGGGGAGGATGGAATGAGCAGTTCTTC. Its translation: CSVEQGGGWNEQFF.

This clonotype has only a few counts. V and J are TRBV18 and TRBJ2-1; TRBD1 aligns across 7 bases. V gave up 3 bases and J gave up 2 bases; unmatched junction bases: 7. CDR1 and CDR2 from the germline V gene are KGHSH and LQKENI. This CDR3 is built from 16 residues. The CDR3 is CASSPGPQGTYNEQFF. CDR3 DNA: TGTGCCAGCTCACCGGGGCCACAGGGGACCTACAATGAGCAGTTCTTC.

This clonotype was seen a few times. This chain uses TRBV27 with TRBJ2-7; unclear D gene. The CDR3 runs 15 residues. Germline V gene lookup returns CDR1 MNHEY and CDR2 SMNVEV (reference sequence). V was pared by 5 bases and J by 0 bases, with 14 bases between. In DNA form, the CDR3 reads TGTGCCAGCAGTCCTCTCGGTACAAACTCCTACGAGCAGTACTTC. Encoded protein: CASSPLGTNSYEQYF.

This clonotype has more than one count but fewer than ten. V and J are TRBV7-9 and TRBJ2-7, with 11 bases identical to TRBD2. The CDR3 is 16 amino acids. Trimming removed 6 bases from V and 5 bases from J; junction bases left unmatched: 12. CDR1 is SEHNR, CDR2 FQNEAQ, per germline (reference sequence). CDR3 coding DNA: TGTGCCAGCAGTGGGCTAGCGGGAGGTCGCTTCCACGAGCAGTACTTC. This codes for CASSGLAGGRFHEQYF.

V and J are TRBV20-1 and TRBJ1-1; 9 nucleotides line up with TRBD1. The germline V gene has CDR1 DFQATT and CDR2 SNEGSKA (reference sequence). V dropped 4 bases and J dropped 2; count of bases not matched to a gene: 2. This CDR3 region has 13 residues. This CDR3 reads CSATTGGNTEAFF. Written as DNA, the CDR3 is TGCAGTGCTACTACAGGGGGCAACACTGAAGCTTTCTTT.

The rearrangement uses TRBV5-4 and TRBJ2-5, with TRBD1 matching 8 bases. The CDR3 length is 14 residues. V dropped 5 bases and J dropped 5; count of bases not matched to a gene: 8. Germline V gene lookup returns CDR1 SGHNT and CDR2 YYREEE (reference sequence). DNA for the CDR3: TGTGCCAGCAGACCGGACAGGGTCCCGGAGACCCAGTACTTC. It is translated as CASRPDRVPETQYF. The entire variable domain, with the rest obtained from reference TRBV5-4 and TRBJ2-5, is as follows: ETGVTQSPTHLIKTRGQQVTLRCSSQSGHNTVSWYQQALGQGPQFIFQYYREEENGRGNFPPRFSGLQFPNYSSELNVNALELDDSALYLCASRPDRVPETQYFGPGTRLLVL.

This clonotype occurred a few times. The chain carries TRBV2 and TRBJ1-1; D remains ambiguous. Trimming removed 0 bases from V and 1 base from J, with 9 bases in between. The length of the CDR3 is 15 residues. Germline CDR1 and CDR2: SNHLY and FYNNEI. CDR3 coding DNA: TGTGCCAGCAGTGAAGCGCCCAGCCCGAACACTGAAGCTTTCTTT. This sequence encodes CASSEAPSPNTEAFF.

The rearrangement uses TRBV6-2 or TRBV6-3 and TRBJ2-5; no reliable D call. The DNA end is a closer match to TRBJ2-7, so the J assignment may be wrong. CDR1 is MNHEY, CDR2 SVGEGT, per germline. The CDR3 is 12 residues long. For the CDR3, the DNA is TGTGCCAGCAGTTATTCAGACTACGAGCAGTACTTC. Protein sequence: CASSYSDYEQYF.

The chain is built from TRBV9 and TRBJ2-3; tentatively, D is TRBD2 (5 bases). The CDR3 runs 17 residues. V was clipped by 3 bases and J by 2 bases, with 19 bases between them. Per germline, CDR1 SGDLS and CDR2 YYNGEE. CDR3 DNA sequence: TGTGCCAGCAGCGCCGCGGCTGTTGAGGGTAACACAGATACGCAGTATTTT. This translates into CASSAAAVEGNTDTQYF.

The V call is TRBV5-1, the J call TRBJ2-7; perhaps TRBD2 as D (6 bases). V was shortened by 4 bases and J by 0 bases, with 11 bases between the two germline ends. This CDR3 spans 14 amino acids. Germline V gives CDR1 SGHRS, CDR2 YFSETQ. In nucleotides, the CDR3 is TGCGCCAGCAGCCCCGGGACTCACTCCTACGAGCAGTACTTC. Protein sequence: CASSPGTHSYEQYF. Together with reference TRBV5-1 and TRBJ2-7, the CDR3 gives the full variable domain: KAGVTQTPRYLIKTRGQQVTLSCSPISGHRSVSWYQQTPGQGLQFLFEYFSETQRNKGNFPGRFSGRQFSNSRSEMNVSTLELGDSALYLCASSPGTHSYEQYFGPGTRLTVT.

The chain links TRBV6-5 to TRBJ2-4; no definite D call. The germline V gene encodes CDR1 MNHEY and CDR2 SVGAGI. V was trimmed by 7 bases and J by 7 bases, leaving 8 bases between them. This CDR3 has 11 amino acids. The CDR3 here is CASTVGNIQYF. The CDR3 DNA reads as TGTGCCAGCACGGTGGGGAACATTCAGTACTTC.

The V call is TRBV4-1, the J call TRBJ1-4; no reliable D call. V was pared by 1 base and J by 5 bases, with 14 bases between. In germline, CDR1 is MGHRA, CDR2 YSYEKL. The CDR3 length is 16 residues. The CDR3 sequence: CASSQGATPVNEKLFF. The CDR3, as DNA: TGCGCCAGCAGCCAAGGGGCGACACCCGTCAATGAAAAACTGTTTTTT.

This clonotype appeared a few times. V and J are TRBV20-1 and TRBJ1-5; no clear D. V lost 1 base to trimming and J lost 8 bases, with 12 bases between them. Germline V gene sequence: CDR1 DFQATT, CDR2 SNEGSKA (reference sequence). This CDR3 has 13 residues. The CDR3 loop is CSARATVNEPQHF. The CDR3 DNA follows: TGCAGTGCTAGAGCCACAGTTAACGAGCCCCAGCATTTT.

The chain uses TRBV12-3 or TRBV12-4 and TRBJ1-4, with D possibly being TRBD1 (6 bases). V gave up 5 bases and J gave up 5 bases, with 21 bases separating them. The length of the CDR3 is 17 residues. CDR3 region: CASSLTPGAGGNEKLFF. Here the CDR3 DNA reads TGTGCCAGCAGTCTAACCCCGGGGGCAGGCGGAAATGAAAAACTGTTTTTT.

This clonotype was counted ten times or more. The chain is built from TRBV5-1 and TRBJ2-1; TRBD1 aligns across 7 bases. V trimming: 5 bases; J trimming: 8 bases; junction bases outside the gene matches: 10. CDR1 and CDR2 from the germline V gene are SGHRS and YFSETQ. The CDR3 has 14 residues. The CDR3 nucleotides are TGCGCCAGCAGACGAGGGGGCGAAGACTATGAGCAGTTCTTC. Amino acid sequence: CASRRGGEDYEQFF. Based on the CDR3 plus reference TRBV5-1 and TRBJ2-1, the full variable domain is KAGVTQTPRYLIKTRGQQVTLSCSPISGHRSVSWYQQTPGQGLQFLFEYFSETQRNKGNFPGRFSGRQFSNSRSEMNVSTLELGDSALYLCASRRGGEDYEQFFGPGTRLTVL.

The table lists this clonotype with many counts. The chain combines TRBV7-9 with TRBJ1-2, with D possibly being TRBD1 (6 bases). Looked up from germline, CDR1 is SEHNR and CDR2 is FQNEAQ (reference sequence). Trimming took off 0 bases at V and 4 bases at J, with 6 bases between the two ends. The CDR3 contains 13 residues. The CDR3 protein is CASSLAGGYGYTF. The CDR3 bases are TGTGCCAGCAGCTTAGCAGGGGGCTATGGCTACACCTTC.

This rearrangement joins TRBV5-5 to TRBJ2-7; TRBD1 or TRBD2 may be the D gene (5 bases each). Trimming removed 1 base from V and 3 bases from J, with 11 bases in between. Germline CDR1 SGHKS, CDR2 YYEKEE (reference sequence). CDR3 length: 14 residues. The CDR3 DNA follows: TGTGCCAGCAGCTTGCGGGACGGATACTACGAGCAGTACTTC. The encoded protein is CASSLRDGYYEQYF.

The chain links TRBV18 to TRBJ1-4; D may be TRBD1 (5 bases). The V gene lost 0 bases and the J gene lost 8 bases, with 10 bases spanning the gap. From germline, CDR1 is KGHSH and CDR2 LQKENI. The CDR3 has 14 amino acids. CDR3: CASSPPREGEKLFF. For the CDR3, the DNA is TGTGCCAGCTCACCACCGCGGGAGGGGGAAAAACTGTTTTTT.

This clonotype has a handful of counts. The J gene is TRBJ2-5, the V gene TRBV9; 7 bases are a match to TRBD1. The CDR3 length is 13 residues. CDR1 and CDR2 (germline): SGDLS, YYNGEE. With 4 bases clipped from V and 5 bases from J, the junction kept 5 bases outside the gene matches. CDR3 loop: CASSKTGLETQYF. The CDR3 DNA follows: TGTGCCAGCAGCAAGACAGGGCTGGAGACCCAGTACTTC.

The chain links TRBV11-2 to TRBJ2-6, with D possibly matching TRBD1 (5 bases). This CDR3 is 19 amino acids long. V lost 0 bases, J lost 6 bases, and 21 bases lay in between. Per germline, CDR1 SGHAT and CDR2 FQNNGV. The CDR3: CASSLDGAGSRVAANVLTF. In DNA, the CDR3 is TGTGCCAGCAGCTTAGATGGGGCAGGGTCCCGAGTAGCGGCCAACGTCCTGACTTTC.

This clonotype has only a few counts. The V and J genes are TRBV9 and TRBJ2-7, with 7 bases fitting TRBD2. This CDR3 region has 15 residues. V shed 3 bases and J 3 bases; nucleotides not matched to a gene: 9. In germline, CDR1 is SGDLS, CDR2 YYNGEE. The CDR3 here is CASSGSTGGSYEQYF. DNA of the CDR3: TGTGCCAGCAGCGGGAGTACAGGCGGGAGCTACGAGCAGTACTTC.

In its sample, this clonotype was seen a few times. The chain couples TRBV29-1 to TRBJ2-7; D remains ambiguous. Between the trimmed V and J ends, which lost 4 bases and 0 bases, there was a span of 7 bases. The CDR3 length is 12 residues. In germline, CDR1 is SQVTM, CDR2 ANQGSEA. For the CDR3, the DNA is TGCAGCGTTGCCGGCACCTCCTACGAGCAGTACTTC. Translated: CSVAGTSYEQYF.

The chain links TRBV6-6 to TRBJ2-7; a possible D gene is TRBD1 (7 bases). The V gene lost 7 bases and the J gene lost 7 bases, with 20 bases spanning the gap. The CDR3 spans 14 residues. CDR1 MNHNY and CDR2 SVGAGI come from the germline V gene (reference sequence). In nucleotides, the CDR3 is TGTGCCAGCACGCCATTTGAGGGGGCGGGGGAGCAGTACTTC. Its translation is CASTPFEGAGEQYF.